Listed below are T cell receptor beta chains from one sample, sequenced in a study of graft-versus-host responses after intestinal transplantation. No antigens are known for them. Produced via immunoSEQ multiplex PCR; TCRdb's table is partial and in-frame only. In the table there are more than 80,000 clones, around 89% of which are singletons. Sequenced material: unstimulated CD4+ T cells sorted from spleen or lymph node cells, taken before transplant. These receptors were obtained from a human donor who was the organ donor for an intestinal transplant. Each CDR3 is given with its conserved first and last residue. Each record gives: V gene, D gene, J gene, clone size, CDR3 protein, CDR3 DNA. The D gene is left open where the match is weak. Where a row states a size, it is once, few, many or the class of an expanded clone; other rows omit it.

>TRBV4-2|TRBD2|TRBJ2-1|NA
CASSPSLAGGVNEQFF
TGTGCCAGCAGCCCTTCACTAGCGGGGGGTGTTAATGAGCAGTTCTTC
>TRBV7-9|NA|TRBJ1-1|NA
CASSAQENTEAFF
TGTGCCAGCAGCGCACAGGAAAACACTGAAGCTTTCTTT
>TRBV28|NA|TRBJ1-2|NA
CASHLQGGYGYTF
TGTGCCAGCCACCTTCAGGGTGGCTATGGCTACACCTTC
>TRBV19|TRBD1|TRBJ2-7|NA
CASSATGGPTYEQYF
TGTGCCAGTAGTGCTACAGGGGGTCCCACCTACGAGCAGTACTTC
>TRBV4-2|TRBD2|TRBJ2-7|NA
CASSQASGRGEQYF
TGTGCCAGCAGCCAGGCTAGCGGGAGAGGTGAGCAGTACTTC
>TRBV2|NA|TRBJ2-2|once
CASRISDTNTGELFF
TGTGCCAGCAGAATTTCCGACACGAACACCGGGGAGCTGTTTTTT
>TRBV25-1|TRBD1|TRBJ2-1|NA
CASSEYPGGSYNEQFF
TGTGCCAGCAGTGAATACCCAGGGGGCTCCTACAATGAGCAGTTCTTC
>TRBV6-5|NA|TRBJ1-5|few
CASRGRNQPQHF
TGTGCCAGCAGGGGGAGGAATCAGCCCCAGCATTTT
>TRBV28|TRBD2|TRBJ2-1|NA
CASSHDGLASSYNEQFF
TGTGCCAGCAGCCACGACGGACTAGCGAGCTCCTACAATGAGCAGTTCTTC
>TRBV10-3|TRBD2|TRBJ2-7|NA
CAISGSLAGVTEQYF
TGTGCCATCAGCGGAAGCCTAGCGGGAGTTACCGAGCAGTACTTC
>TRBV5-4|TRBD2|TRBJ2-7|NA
CASNPGRPPYEQYF
TGTGCCAGCAACCCCGGGAGGCCCCCCTACGAGCAGTACTTC
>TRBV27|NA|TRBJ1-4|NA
CASSTPTNEKLFF
TGTGCCAGCTCTACCCCAACTAATGAAAAACTGTTTTTT
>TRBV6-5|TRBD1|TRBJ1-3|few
CASRLQGGNTIYF
TGTGCCAGCAGATTACAGGGGGGAAACACCATATATTTT
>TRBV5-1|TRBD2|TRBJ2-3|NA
CASSLVAGLATGDTQYF
TGCGCCAGCAGCTTGGTTGCGGGACTAGCAACGGGAGATACGCAGTATTTT
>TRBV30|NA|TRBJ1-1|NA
CAWSAPPGNTEAFF
TGTGCCTGGAGTGCCCCCCCAGGGAACACTGAAGCTTTCTTT
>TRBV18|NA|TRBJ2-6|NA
CASSPLGALTF
TGTGCCAGCTCACCGTTGGGCGCCCTGACTTTC
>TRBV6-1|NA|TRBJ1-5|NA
CASSAPPGSNQPQHF
TGTGCCAGCAGTGCTCCTCCGGGAAGCAATCAGCCCCAGCATTTT
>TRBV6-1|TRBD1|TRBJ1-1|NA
CASSGQGASRVTEAFF
TGTGCCAGCAGTGGACAGGGGGCGTCTCGCGTCACTGAAGCTTTCTTT
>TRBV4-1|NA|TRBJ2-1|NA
CASRRGARGLYNEQFF
TGCGCCAGCAGGAGAGGCGCCCGCGGCCTCTACAATGAGCAGTTCTTC
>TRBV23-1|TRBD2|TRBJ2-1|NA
CASSLPGGNEQFF
TGCGCCAGCAGCCTACCCGGGGGGAATGAGCAGTTCTTC
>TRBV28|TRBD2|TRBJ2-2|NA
CASRSLAGYTGELFF
TGTGCCAGCAGGTCACTAGCGGGATACACCGGGGAGCTGTTTTTT
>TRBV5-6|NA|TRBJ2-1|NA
CASSNGRRFEWTYNEQFF
TGTGCCAGCAGCAACGGTAGGAGGTTTGAGTGGACCTACAATGAGCAGTTCTTC
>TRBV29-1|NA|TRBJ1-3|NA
CSVTWTRAGNTIYF
TGCAGCGTCACCTGGACAAGGGCTGGAAACACCATATATTTT
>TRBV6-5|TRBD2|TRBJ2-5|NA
CASSLGWTGRDQYF
TGTGCCAGCAGTTTGGGATGGACTGGGAGGGACCAGTACTTC
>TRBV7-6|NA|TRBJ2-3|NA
CASSRFQDTQYF
TGTGCCAGCAGCCGGTTTCAAGATACGCAGTATTTT
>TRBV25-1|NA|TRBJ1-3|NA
CASSFFSPLGNTIYF
TGTGCCAGCAGTTTTTTTTCCCCACTTGGAAACACCATATATTTT